This TCR beta chain was captured in a study of T-cell reconstitution after alpha-beta-depleted transplantation in children. Broader study findings: T cells produced anew were the main source of T-cell counts and diversity one year after transplant. Reportedly, roughly two months post-transplant, alpha-beta T cells arose from several hundred expanded graft clones.

This clonotype was recorded many times. Its antigen remains unknown. TCRbeta library preparation incorporated unique molecular identifiers. TCRdb recomputed calls from the PCR reads with MiXCR, one row per CDR3 protein. This sample has fewer than 550,000 distinct CDR3 sequences, with about an eighth found just once. The sample was PBMCs, mostly from graft donor cells, taken 180 days after TCRalphabeta/CD19-depleted stem cell transplant. The sequence was obtained from a female patient between 2 and 15 years old who had a stem cell transplant for aplastic anemia, so the T cells may come from the graft donor.

The chain's CDR3 is CASSRLAAELNNEQFF. The CDR3 DNA reads as TGCGCCAGCAGCCGTCTAGCGGCGGAACTCAACAATGAGCAGTTCTTC. The chain couples TRBV5-1 to TRBJ2-1, with TRBD2 identical over 7 bases. Germline trimming cut 4 bases from V and 5 bases from J; bases unmatched to any gene: 12. The CDR3 is made up of 16 amino acids. The V gene's germline CDR1 is SGHRS and CDR2 YFSETQ.